This T cell receptor beta chain comes out of a study of tumor and adjacent non-tumor tissue in lung cancer. The length of the CDR3 is 15 residues. Germline loops: CDR1 DFQATT, CDR2 SNEGSKA (reference sequence). V was pared by 6 bases and J by 2 bases, with 19 bases between. RNA was extracted from bulk tissue without any cell sorting. The library came from three nested PCR rounds adapted from ARM-PCR protocols. TCRdb used MiXCR to reprocess the multiplex PCR reads, holding one entry per CDR3 protein. The sample holds roughly 200,000 distinct CDR3 sequences, 60% to 75% seen once. As to this clonotype: A read error may be the cause here, since a much bigger clone is one base away. Because it lacks the conserved phenylalanine or tryptophan at the end, this CDR3 is likely a read error.

Material: lung tumor tissue. The chain links TRBV20-1 to TRBJ1-1; D possibly corresponds to TRBD1 (6 bases). The clonotype comes from a man aged 55 to 69 with non-small cell lung cancer. The CDR3 DNA follows: TGCAGTGCACCTGGACAGTCTCGAAGCAACACTGAAGCTTTCCTT. Amino acid sequence: CSAPGQSRSNTEAFL.